A single sample is the source of the 20 T cell receptor beta chains below, sequenced in a study of T-cell reconstitution after alpha-beta-depleted transplantation in children. For TCRbeta, the library was prepared with unique molecular identifiers. TCRdb ran MiXCR on the PCR reads and lists one entry per CDR3 protein. The sample includes hundreds of thousands of distinct CDR3 sequences, under 9.5% of them seen just once. The material sequenced was PBMCs from the stem cell graft donor, taken from the stem cell graft. Receptors originate from a human donor who donated a stem cell graft to a child with acute lymphoblastic leukemia.

This clonotype occurred many times. The chain carries TRBV7-8 and TRBJ2-2, with 7 bases fitting TRBD1. Germline V gene data show CDR1 as SGHVS and CDR2 as FQNEAQ. The junction had 11 bases not matched to a gene; V was cut back by 6 bases and J by 4 bases. This CDR3 has 16 residues. CDR3 sequence reads: CASSPTTGVFTGELFF. The CDR3 DNA sequence: TGTGCCAGCAGTCCCACTACAGGGGTCTTCACCGGGGAGCTGTTTTTT.

This clonotype was counted many times. The rearrangement links TRBV7-6 to TRBJ1-3; 8 bases line up with TRBD1. The junction had 5 bases not matched to a gene; V was cut back by 0 bases and J by 1 base. This CDR3 comprises 17 residues. The germline CDR1 and CDR2 sequences are SGHVS and FNYEAQ. The CDR3 DNA reads TGTGCCAGCAGCTTAGCTGCCAGGGGGCGGTCTGGAAACACCATATATTTT. Translation gives CASSLAARGRSGNTIYF. Supplemented by reference TRBV7-6 and TRBJ1-3, the full variable domain reads GAGVSQSPRYKVTKRGQDVALRCDPISGHVSLYWYRQALGQGPEFLTYFNYEAQQDKSGLPNDRFSAERPEGSISTLTIQRTEQRDSAMYRCASSLAARGRSGNTIYFGEGSWLTVV.

A few counts support this clonotype. The chain recombines TRBV12-3 or TRBV12-4 with TRBJ1-4; 10 bases align to TRBD1. Trimming removed 5 bases from V and 7 bases from J; junction bases left unmatched: 4. CDR3 size: 14 residues. CDR3 loop: CASSPGQGREKLFF. Here the CDR3 DNA reads TGTGCCAGCAGTCCGGGACAGGGGCGTGAAAAACTGTTTTTT.

This clonotype has at least ten counts. The chain links TRBV11-2 to TRBJ2-2; D not certain. V lost 1 base, J lost 7 bases, and 4 bases lay in between. Germline values: CDR1 SGHAT, CDR2 FQNNGV. The length of the CDR3 is 12 residues. The DNA for the CDR3 is TGTGCCAGCAGCTTAGCGGGCGGGGAGCTGTTTTTT. This sequence encodes CASSLAGGELFF.

This clonotype was recorded at least ten times. The chain recombines TRBV27 with TRBJ2-7, with 7 bases lining up with TRBD1. This CDR3 comprises 15 residues. After removal of 5 bases from V and 2 bases from J, the junction contained 9 bases not matched to a gene. CDR1 is MNHEY and CDR2 is SMNVEV in the germline V gene (reference sequence). DNA for the CDR3: TGTGCCAGCAGTCCGGATATCCAGGGGGCCTACGAGCAGTACTTC. This sequence encodes CASSPDIQGAYEQYF.

The sample holds many counts of this clonotype. The V gene is TRBV6-2 or TRBV6-3, the J gene TRBJ2-1, with a tentative D call TRBD2 (6 bases). CDR3 length: 16 residues. V was cut by 5 bases and J by 10 bases, with 24 bases left in between. In germline, CDR1 is MNHEY, CDR2 SVGEGT. CDR3 in amino acids: CASSVLVSGSQHEQFF. For the CDR3, the DNA is TGTGCCAGCAGTGTGTTAGTCTCCGGGAGTCAACACGAGCAGTTCTTC.

This clonotype occurred many times. The chain couples TRBV3-1 to TRBJ2-3, with TRBD1 identical over 8 bases. V gave up 5 bases and J gave up 6 bases; unmatched junction bases: 10. The CDR3 extends over 15 amino acids. Germline V gives CDR1 LGHDT, CDR2 YNNKEL (reference sequence). CDR3 in amino acids: CASSIGTGAPDTQYF. In DNA form, the CDR3 reads TGTGCCAGCAGCATAGGGACAGGAGCACCCGATACGCAGTATTTT.

The sample holds a few counts of this clonotype. The V call is TRBV12-3 or TRBV12-4, the J call TRBJ1-5, with D hard to call. The V end was cut by 1 base, the J end by 8 bases, with 15 bases between. The CDR3 runs to 15 residues. In DNA, the CDR3 is TGTGCCAGCAGTTTAGGGTACGAAACCCGGGAGCCCCAGCATTTT. Protein sequence: CASSLGYETREPQHF.

This clonotype was observed a few times. The chain has TRBV20-1 and TRBJ1-2; no definite D call. The CDR3 totals 11 residues. Germline lookup yields CDR1 DFQATT and CDR2 SNEGSKA (reference sequence). Trimming removed 5 bases from V and 8 bases from J, with 12 bases in between. CDR3 bases: TGCAGTGCTGGGCTCGGGTCAGGCTACACCTTC. As protein: CSAGLGSGYTF.

This clonotype has at least ten counts. J is TRBJ1-5 and V is TRBV12-3 or TRBV12-4; D is ambiguous. Trimming removed 6 bases at V and 1 base at J, with 10 bases between. This CDR3 contains 14 residues. The CDR3 region is CASRARESNQPQHF. Here the CDR3 DNA reads TGTGCCAGCAGGGCTAGGGAAAGCAATCAGCCCCAGCATTTT.

The V gene is TRBV10-3, the J gene TRBJ1-1, with TRBD1 matching over 9 bases. V lost 6 bases to trimming and J lost 7 bases; unmatched junction nucleotides: 9. From germline, CDR1 is ENHRY and CDR2 SYGVKD. This CDR3 has 14 residues. CDR3 in amino acids: CAIRRQGVSGEAFF. CDR3 in DNA: TGTGCCATCAGGCGACAGGGGGTGAGTGGTGAAGCTTTCTTT.

This clonotype was seen a few times. This sequence joins TRBV20-1 and TRBJ1-1, with 11 bases identical to TRBD1. Germline CDR1 is DFQATT and CDR2 is SNEGSKA (reference sequence). CDR3 length equals 13 residues. J gave up 6 bases and V 4 bases, and 4 bases lay outside the gene matches. The CDR3 sequence is CSATRTGGSEAFF. The CDR3 DNA reads as TGCAGTGCTACCCGGACAGGGGGCTCTGAAGCTTTCTTT.

This clonotype was seen many times. V usage is TRBV10-3 and J usage is TRBJ2-7; D gene unclear. The CDR3 is 14 residues long. V lost 0 bases and J 0 bases, leaving 6 bases between the germline ends. Germline V lookup: CDR1 ENHRY, CDR2 SYGVKD. The CDR3 DNA follows: TGTGCCATCAGTGAGTCGTTGGGCTCCTACGAGCAGTACTTC. Its protein is CAISESLGSYEQYF.

This clonotype was seen ten or more times. The V call is TRBV29-1, the J call TRBJ2-4; 8 nucleotides agree with TRBD1. CDR1 is SQVTM, CDR2 ANQGSEA, per germline. This CDR3 comprises 12 residues. J gave up 12 bases and V 3 bases, and 7 bases lay outside the gene matches. CDR3 amino acids: CSVESGGEGQYF. The CDR3 region has the DNA TGCAGCGTTGAGTCAGGGGGCGAAGGTCAGTACTTC.

There are a few counts of this clonotype. V is TRBV5-1 and J is TRBJ2-5; the match to TRBD1 covers 7 bases. The CDR3 spans 14 residues. Germline loops: CDR1 SGHRS, CDR2 YFSETQ. The ends lost 4 bases at V and 2 bases at J; junction bases unmatched: 5. CDR3 in DNA: TGCGCCAGCAGCCCTGGGACAGCTCAAGAGACCCAGTACTTC. Translation gives CASSPGTAQETQYF.

This chain links TRBV6-1 with TRBJ2-3, with 7 bases aligning to TRBD1. V shed 6 bases, J shed 2 bases, and the junction held 8 bases outside the gene matches. The germline CDR1 and CDR2 sequences are MNHNS and SASEGT. The CDR3 has 15 amino acids. CDR3 sequence (DNA): TGTGCCAGCAGGAAACCGGGACAGAACACAGATACGCAGTATTTT. This gives the protein CASRKPGQNTDTQYF.

The table lists this clonotype with a few counts. The chain has TRBV7-8 and TRBJ2-4, with TRBD1 matching 8 bases. Germline V lookup: CDR1 SGHVS, CDR2 FQNEAQ. This CDR3 has 16 residues. V lost 5 bases, J lost 1 base, and 7 bases stayed unmatched. DNA for the CDR3: TGTGCCAGCAGCACCGGACAGGGTAGGGCCAAAAACATTCAGTACTTC. Translation gives CASSTGQGRAKNIQYF.

The chain has TRBV5-5 and TRBJ1-5, with 10 bases identical to TRBD1. V was clipped by 4 bases and J by 3 bases; unmatched bases: 7. The germline V gene encodes CDR1 SGHKS and CDR2 YYEKEE (reference sequence). The CDR3 is 16 amino acids. The CDR3 sequence: CASSRAGTGVNQPQHF. The CDR3 DNA reads TGTGCCAGCAGCAGAGCCGGGACAGGGGTCAATCAGCCCCAGCATTTT.

The sample holds a few counts of this clonotype. This chain joins TRBV7-9 and TRBJ2-1; D gene uncertain. Germline V gives CDR1 SEHNR, CDR2 FQNEAQ (reference sequence). V gave up 6 bases and J gave up 12 bases, with 18 bases separating them. The CDR3 length is 13 residues. In nucleotides, the CDR3 is TGTGCCAGCAGACCAGACTCCTACCTTGGGCAGTTCTTC. Translating it yields CASRPDSYLGQFF.

The V gene is TRBV12-3 or TRBV12-4, the J gene TRBJ1-2; D is ambiguous. V was clipped by 5 bases and J by 6 bases, with 16 bases between them. The CDR3 runs to 14 residues. The CDR3 nucleotides are TGTGCCAGCAGTCCGCCCGGGGAAAGGCATGGCTACACCTTC. Amino acid sequence: CASSPPGERHGYTF.